A selection of T cell receptor beta chains follows, all from one sample in a study of blood T cell repertoires in COVID-19. Clones were read by immunoSEQ multiplex PCR, and TCRdb kept only the in-frame ones, dropping some. The table lists approximately 240,000 clones, 85% of them singletons. The sample consisted of peripheral blood. These receptors were taken from a woman between 55 and 75 years old with active or convalescent COVID-19. The CDR3 runs from the conserved cysteine through the conserved F or W. The D gene is left open where the match is weak. Some rows have no size entry. The others give once, few or many, or a class for an expanded clone.

d_call	v_call	j_call	clone_size	cdr3_nt	cdr3_aa
TRBD2	TRBV28	TRBJ2-2	NA	TGTGCCAGCAGTTTATTCGGGGGGATAGGGACCGGGGAGCTGTTTTTT	CASSLFGGIGTGELFF
TRBD1	TRBV5-1	TRBJ2-2	NA	TGCGCCAGCAGCGTGGGACAGCTACCCCCGCCCGGGGAGCTGTTTTTT	CASSVGQLPPPGELFF
TRBD1	TRBV2	TRBJ1-6	few	TGTGCCAGCAATCCGGGACAGAATAATTCACCCCTCCACTTT	CASNPGQNNSPLHF
NA	TRBV6-5	TRBJ1-6	NA	TGTGCCAGCAGTCCCCGGGAATATAATTCACCCCTCCACTTT	CASSPREYNSPLHF
NA	TRBV4-1	TRBJ2-1	NA	TGCGCCAGCAGCCAGGACTTGTACTCCTACAATGAGCAGTTCTTC	CASSQDLYSYNEQFF
TRBD1	TRBV7-9	TRBJ1-6	NA	TGTGCCAGCAGCGTGGGACAGCTTAATTCACCCCTCCACTTT	CASSVGQLNSPLHF
TRBD2	TRBV7-8	TRBJ2-1	once	TGTGCCAGCAGCTTGAATCTCGGCGGGAGGGCCAGGGAGCAGTTCTTC	CASSLNLGGRAREQFF
NA	TRBV7-8	TRBJ2-2	once	TGTGCCAGCAGCTTAGCGGAGGGAGGGAACACCGGGGAGCTGTTTTTT	CASSLAEGGNTGELFF
NA	TRBV18	TRBJ1-2	NA	TGTGCCAGCTCAGGCGGTGTAGGTATAGGTCTCTATGGCTACACCTTC	CASSGGVGIGLYGYTF
NA	TRBV6-6	TRBJ2-2	few	TGTGCCAGCAGTTACTCTAGCCCCGGGGAGCTGTTTTTT	CASSYSSPGELFF
TRBD1	TRBV10-3	TRBJ2-2	NA	TGTGCCATCAGCTTGGGACAGAGCACCGGGGAGCTGTTTTTT	CAISLGQSTGELFF
NA	TRBV11-3	TRBJ2-3	once	TGTGCCAGCAGCCCCCCTAATGCAGATACGCAGTATTTT	CASSPPNADTQYF
NA	TRBV28	TRBJ1-5	NA	TGTGCCAGCAGCCCAACAGCATCATGGGTAAAGGGAGGTCAGCCCCAGCATTTT	CASSPTASWVKGGQPQHF
TRBD1	TRBV19	TRBJ2-7	NA	TGTGCCAGTACCTCTCCGGACAGGGTGGGCGAGCAGTACTTC	CASTSPDRVGEQYF
TRBD2	TRBV7-9	TRBJ2-1	NA	TGTGCCAGCAGCTTTAAGCGCGGGAGTACCTACAATGAGCAGTTCTTC	CASSFKRGSTYNEQFF
TRBD1	TRBV7-9	TRBJ2-3	NA	TGTGCCAGCAGCCCAGACCAGGGGGCGCGACGGGGTGATACGCAGTATTTT	CASSPDQGARRGDTQYF